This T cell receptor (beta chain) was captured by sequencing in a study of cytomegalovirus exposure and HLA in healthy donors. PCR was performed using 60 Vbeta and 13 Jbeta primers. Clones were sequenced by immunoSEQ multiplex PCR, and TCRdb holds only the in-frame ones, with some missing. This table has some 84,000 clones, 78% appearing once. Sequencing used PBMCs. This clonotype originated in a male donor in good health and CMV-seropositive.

The CDR3 sequence: CASSQEGQIYQPQHF. CDR3 coding DNA: TGTGCCAGCAGCCAGGAAGGACAGATATATCAGCCCCAGCATTTT. The chain links TRBV4-2 to TRBJ1-5, with D possibly being TRBD1 (6 bases). Trimming took off 3 bases at V and 5 bases at J, with 14 bases between the two ends. The CDR3 is 15 residues long. Per germline, CDR1 LGHNA and CDR2 YNFKEQ.